This T cell receptor beta chain was obtained from a study of identifying expanded T cells in peripheral blood. Findings and limits, study-wide: Roughly two-week clone count variance significantly increased as total template count grew. Over approximately two and four weeks, about 17 and 20 clones changed, versus roughly 1.1 between replicates.

The length of the CDR3 is 13 residues. Between the trimmed V and J ends, which lost 5 bases and 4 bases, there was a span of 9 bases. Germline V gene lookup returns CDR1 SNHLY and CDR2 FYNNEI. Sequenced by immunoSEQ multiplex PCR; TCRdb stores in-frame clones only, minus some. The top ten hold roughly 3.1% of the sample, which has about 83,000 clones, 75% to 90% seen once. Comment on this clone: The antigen is unknown.

The V call is TRBV2, the J call TRBJ1-5; no clear D gene. This receptor was identified in a person aged 18 to 75 in good health. The sample consisted of blood. This CDR3 reads CASSRAINQPQHF. The CDR3 DNA is TGTGCCAGCAGTAGGGCCATTAATCAGCCCCAGCATTTT.